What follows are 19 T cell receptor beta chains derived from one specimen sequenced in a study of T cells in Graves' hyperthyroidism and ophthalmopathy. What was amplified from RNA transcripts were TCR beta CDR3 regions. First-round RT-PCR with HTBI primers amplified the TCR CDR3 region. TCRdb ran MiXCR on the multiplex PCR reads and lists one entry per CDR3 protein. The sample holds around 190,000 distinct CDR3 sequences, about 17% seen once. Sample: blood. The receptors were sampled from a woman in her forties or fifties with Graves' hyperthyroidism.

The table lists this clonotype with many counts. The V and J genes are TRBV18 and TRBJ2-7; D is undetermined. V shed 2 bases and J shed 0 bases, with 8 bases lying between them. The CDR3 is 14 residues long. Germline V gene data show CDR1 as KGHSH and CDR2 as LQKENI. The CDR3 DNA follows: TGTGCCAGCTCACCAACCCAGGACTCCTACGAGCAGTACTTC. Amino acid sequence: CASSPTQDSYEQYF. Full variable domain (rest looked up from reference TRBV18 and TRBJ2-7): NAGVMQNPRHLVRRRGQEARLRCSPMKGHSHVYWYRQLPEEGLKFMVYLQKENIIDESGMPKERFSAEFPKEGPSILRIQQVVRGDSAAYFCASSPTQDSYEQYFGPGTRLTVT.

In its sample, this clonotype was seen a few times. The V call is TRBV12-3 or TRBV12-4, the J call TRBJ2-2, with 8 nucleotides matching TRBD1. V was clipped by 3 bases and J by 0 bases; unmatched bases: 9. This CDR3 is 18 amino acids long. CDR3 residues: CASSFGTGLLSNTGELFF. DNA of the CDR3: TGTGCCAGCAGTTTCGGGACAGGCCTCCTTTCGAACACCGGGGAGCTGTTTTTT.

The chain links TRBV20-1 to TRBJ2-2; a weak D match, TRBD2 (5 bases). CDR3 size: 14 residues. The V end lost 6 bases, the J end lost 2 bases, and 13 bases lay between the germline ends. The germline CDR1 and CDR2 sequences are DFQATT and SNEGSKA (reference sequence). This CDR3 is CSANRDSNTGELFF. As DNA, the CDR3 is TGCAGTGCGAACCGGGATTCAAACACCGGGGAGCTGTTTTTT.

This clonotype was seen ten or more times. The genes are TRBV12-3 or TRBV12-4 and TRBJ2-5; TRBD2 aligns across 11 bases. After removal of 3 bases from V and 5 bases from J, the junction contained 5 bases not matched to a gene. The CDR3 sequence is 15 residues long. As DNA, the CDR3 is TGTGCCAGCAGTTTTATACTAGCGGGAGTCGAGACCCAGTACTTC. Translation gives CASSFILAGVETQYF.

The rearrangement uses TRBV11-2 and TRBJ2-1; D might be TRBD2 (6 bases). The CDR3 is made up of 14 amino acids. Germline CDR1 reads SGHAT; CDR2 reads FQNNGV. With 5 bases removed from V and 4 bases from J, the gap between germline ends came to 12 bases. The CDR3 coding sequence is TGTGCCAGCAGCCAAGATCTAGCGTACAATGAGCAGTTCTTC. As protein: CASSQDLAYNEQFF.

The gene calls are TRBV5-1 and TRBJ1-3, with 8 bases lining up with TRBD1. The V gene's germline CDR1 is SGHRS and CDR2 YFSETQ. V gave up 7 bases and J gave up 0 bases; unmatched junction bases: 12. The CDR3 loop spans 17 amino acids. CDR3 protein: CASRTSGTGFSGNTIYF. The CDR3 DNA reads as TGCGCCAGCCGGACATCCGGGACAGGTTTCTCTGGAAACACCATATATTTT.

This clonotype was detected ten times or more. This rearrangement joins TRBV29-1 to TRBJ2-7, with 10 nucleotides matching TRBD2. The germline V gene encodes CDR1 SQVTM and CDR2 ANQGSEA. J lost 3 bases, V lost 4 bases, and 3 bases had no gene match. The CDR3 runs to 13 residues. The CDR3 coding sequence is TGCAGCGTTGTGGTAGCGGGAGGCTACGAGCAGTACTTC. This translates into CSVVVAGGYEQYF.

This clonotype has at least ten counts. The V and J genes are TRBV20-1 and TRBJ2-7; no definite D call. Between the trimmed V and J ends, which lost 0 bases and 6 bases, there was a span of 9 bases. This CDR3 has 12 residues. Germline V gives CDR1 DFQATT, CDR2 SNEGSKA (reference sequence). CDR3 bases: TGCAGTGCTAGAGATGAGTTTCCCGAGCAGTACTTC. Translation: CSARDEFPEQYF.

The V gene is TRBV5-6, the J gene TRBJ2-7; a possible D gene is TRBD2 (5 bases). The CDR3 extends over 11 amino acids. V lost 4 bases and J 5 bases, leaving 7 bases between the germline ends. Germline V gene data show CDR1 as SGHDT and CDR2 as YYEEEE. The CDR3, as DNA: TGTGCCAGCAGCCGCGGGCACGAGCAGTACTTC. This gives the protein CASSRGHEQYF.

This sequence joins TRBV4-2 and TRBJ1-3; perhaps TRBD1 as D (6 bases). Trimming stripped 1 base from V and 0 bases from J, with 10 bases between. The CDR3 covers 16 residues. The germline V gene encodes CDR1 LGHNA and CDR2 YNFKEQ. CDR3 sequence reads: CASSQGTAFSGNTIYF. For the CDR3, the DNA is TGTGCCAGCAGCCAAGGGACAGCCTTCTCTGGAAACACCATATATTTT.

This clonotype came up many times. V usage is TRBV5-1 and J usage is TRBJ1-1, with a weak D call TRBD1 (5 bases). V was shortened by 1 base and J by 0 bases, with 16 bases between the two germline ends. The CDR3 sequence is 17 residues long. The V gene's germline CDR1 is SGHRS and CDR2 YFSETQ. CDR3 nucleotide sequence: TGCGCCAGCAGCTTGTCAGGGTCGCTCGGGGTGAACACTGAAGCTTTCTTT. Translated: CASSLSGSLGVNTEAFF.

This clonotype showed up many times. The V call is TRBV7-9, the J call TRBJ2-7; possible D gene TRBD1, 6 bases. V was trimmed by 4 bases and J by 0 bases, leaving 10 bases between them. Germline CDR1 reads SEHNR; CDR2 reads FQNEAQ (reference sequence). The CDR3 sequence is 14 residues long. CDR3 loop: CASSSSGDSYEQYF. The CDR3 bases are TGTGCCAGCAGCTCTTCAGGGGACTCCTACGAGCAGTACTTC.

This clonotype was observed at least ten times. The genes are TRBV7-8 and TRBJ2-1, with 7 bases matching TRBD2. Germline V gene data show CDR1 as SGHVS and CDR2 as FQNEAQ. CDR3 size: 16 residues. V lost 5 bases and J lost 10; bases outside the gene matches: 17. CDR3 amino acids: CASSEKGGPGGVEQFF. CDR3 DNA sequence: TGTGCCAGCAGCGAAAAGGGAGGGCCAGGCGGGGTCGAGCAGTTCTTC.

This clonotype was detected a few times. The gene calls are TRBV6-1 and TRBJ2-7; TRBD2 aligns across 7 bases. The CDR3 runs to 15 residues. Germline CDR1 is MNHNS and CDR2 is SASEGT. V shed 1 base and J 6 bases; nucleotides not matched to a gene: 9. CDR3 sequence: CASSEEAGDTFEQYF. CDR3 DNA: TGTGCCAGCAGTGAAGAGGCGGGAGACACTTTCGAGCAGTACTTC.

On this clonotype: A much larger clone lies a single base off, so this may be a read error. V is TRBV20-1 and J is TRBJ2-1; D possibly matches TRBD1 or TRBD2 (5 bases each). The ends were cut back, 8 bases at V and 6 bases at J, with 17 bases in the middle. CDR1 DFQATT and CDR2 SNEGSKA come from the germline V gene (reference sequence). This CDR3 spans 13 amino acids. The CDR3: CSTRGTLPNEQFF. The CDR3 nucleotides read TGCAGTACTCGAGGGACCCTGCCCAATGAGCAGTTCTTC.

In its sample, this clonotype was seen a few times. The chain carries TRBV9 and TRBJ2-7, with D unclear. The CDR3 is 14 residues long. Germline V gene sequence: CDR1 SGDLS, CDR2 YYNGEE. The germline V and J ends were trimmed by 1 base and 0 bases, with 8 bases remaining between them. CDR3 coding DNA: TGTGCCAGCAGCGTATCGCCCGACTCCTACGAGCAGTACTTC. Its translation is CASSVSPDSYEQYF.

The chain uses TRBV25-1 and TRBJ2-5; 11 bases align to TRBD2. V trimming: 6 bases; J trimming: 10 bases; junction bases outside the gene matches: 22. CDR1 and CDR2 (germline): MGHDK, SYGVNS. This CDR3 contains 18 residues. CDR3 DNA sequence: TGTGCCAGCAGGGAGACTAGCGGGATCTCTTCCGGGACCTTCGTCCAGTACTTC. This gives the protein CASRETSGISSGTFVQYF.

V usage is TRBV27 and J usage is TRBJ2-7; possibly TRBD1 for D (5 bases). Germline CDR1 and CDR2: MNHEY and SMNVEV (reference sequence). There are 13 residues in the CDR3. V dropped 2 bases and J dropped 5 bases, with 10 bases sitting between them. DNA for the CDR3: TGTGCCAGCAGTTTAAGACAGCTCGACGAGCAGTACTTC. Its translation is CASSLRQLDEQYF.

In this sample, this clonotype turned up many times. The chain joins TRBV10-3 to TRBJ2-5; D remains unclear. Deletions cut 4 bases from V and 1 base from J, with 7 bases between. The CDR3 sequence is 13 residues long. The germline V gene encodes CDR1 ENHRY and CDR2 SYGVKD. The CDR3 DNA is TGTGCCATCAGTGTCACAGCCCAAGAGACCCAGTACTTC. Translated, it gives CAISVTAQETQYF.